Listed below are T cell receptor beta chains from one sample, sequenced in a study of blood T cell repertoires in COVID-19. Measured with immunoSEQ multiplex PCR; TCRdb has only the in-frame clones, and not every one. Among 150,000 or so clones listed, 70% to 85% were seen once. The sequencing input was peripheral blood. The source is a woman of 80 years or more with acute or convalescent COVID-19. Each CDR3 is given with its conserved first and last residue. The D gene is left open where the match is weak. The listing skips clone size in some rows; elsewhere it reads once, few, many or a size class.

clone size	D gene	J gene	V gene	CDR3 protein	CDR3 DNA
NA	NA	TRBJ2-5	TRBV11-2	CASSPVGGRVTQYF	TGTGCCAGCAGCCCAGTCGGGGGTAGGGTGACCCAGTACTTC
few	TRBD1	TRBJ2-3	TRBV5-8	CASSTGAASTDTQYF	TGTGCCAGCAGCACAGGGGCGGCGAGCACAGATACGCAGTATTTT
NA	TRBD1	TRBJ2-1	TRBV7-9	CASSLTGVIEQFF	TGTGCCAGCAGCTTAACAGGGGTTATAGAGCAGTTCTTC
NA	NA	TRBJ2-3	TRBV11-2	CASSLRGSGRRTDTQYF	TGTGCCAGCAGCTTACGGGGGTCGGGACGCCGCACAGATACGCAGTATTTT
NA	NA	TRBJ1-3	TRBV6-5	CASRESWAGNTIYF	TGTGCCAGCAGAGAGTCGTGGGCGGGAAACACCATATATTTT
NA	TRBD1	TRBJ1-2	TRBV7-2	CASVSFDRALSGYTF	TGTGCCAGCGTCAGCTTTGACAGGGCCCTTTCGGGCTACACCTTC
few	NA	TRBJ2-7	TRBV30	CAWSSSPGVYEQYF	TGTGCCTGGAGTAGCAGCCCGGGTGTCTACGAGCAGTACTTC
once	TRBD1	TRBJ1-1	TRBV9	CASDRGHSPTEAFF	TGTGCCAGCGACAGGGGCCACTCGCCCACTGAAGCTTTCTTT
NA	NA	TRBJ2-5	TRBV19	CASSISAARQETQYF	TGTGCCAGTAGTATAAGCGCGGCCCGCCAAGAGACCCAGTACTTC
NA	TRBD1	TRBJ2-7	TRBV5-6	CASSLANAEPGQGDEQYF	TGTGCCAGCAGCTTGGCCAACGCTGAACCGGGACAGGGTGACGAGCAGTACTTC
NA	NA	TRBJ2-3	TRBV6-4	CASSVLSGDTDTQYF	TGTGCCAGCAGTGTACTTAGCGGTGACACAGATACGCAGTATTTT
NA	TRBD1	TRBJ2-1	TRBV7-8	CASSLGVRTGAQGEQFF	TGTGCCAGCAGCTTAGGGGTGAGGACAGGGGCCCAAGGCGAGCAGTTCTTC
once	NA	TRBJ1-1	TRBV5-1	CASSNQKTGNTEAFF	TGCGCCAGCAGCAATCAAAAGACAGGGAACACTGAAGCTTTCTTT
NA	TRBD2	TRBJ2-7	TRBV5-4	CASSSPGLADYEQYF	TGTGCCAGCAGTTCCCCGGGACTAGCGGACTACGAGCAGTACTTC
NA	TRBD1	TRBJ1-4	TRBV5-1	CASSLGDRGTTNEKLFF	TGCGCCAGCAGCTTGGGGGACAGGGGAACAACTAATGAAAAACTGTTTTTT
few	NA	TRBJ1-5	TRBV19	CASRQPRFGLDQPQHF	TGTGCCAGTAGACAACCCCGCTTTGGACTGGATCAGCCCCAGCATTTT
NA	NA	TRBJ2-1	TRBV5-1	CASSPSIRSGNSYNEQFF	TGCGCCAGCAGCCCCTCCATTAGGTCGGGGAACTCCTACAATGAGCAGTTCTTC
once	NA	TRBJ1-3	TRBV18	CASHTGHSGNTIYF	TGTGCCAGCCATACAGGGCACTCTGGAAACACCATATATTTT
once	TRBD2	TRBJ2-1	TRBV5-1	CASSFVIAGANEQFF	TGCGCCAGCAGCTTTGTAATAGCGGGAGCGAATGAGCAGTTCTTC
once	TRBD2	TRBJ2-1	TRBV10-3	CAIRGTSGRSYNEQFF	TGTGCCATCAGAGGGACTAGCGGGAGGTCCTACAATGAGCAGTTCTTC
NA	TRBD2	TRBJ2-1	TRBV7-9	CASSLSLAGSYNEQFF	TGTGCCAGCAGCTTATCGCTAGCGGGATCCTACAATGAGCAGTTCTTC
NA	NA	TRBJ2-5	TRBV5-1	CASSLAGKETQYF	TGCGCCAGCAGCTTGGCAGGGAAAGAGACCCAGTACTTC
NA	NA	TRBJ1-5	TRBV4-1	CASSQDLAGYQPQHF	TGCGCCAGCAGCCAAGATCTGGCAGGGTATCAGCCCCAGCATTTT
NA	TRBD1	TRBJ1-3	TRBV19	CASRDDRAALGNTIYF	TGTGCCAGTAGGGACGACAGGGCCGCGCTGGGAAACACCATATATTTT
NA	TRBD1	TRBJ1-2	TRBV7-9	CASSPSDRGLDSYTF	TGTGCCAGCAGCCCAAGCGACAGGGGGCTTGACAGCTACACCTTC